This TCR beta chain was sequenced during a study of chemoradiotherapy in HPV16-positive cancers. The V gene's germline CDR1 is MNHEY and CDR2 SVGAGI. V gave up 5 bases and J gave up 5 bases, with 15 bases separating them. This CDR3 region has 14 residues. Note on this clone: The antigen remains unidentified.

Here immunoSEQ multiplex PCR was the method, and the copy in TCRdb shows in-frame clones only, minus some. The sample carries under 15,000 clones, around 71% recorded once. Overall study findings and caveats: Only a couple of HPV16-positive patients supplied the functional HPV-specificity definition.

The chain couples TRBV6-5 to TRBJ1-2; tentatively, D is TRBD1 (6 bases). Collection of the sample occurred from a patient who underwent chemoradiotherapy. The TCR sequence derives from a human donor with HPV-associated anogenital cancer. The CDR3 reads CASSKRGARYGYTF. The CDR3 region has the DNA TGTGCCAGCAGTAAGCGGGGGGCGCGGTATGGCTACACCTTC.